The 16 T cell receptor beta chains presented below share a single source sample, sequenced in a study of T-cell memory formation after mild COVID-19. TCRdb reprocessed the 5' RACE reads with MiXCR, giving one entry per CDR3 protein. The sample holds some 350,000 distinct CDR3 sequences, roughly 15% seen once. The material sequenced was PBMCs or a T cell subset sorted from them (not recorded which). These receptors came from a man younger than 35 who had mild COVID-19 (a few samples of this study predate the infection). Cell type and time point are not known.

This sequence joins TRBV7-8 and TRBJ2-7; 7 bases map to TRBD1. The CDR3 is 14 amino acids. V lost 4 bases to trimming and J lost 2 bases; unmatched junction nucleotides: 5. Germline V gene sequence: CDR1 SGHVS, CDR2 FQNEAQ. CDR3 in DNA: TGTGCCAGCAGCTCCTGGGACAGCACCTACGAGCAGTACTTC. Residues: CASSSWDSTYEQYF.

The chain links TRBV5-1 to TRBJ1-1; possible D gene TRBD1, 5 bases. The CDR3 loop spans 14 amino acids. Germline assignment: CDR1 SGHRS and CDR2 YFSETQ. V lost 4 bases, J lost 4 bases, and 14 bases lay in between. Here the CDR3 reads CASSREGRPTEAFF. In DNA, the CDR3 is TGCGCCAGCAGCAGGGAGGGGAGACCCACTGAAGCTTTCTTT.

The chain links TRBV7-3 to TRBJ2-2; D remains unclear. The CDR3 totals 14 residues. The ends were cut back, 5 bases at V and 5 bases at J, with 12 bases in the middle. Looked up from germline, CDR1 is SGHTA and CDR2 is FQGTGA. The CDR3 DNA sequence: TGTGCCAGCAGCCCGGAACTCGAAACCGGGGAGCTGTTTTTT. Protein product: CASSPELETGELFF. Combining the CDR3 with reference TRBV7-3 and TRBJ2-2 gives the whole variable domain GAGVSQTPSNKVTEKGKYVELRCDPISGHTALYWYRQSLGQGPEFLIYFQGTGAADDSGLPNDRFFAVRPEGSVSTLKIQRTERGDSAVYLCASSPELETGELFFGEGSRLTVL.

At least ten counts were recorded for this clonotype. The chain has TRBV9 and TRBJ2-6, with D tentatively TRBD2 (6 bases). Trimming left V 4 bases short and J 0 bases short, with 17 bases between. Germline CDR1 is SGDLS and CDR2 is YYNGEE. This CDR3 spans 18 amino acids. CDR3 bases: TGTGCCAGCAGCTTTTCGGGACGGAGGGTCTCTGGGGCCAACGTCCTGACTTTC. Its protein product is CASSFSGRRVSGANVLTF.

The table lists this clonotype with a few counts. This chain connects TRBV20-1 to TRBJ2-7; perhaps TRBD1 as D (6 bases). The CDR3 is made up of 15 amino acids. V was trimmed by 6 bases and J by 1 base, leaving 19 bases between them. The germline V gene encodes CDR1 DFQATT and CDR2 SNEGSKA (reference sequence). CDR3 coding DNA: TGCAGTGCCCCTGACAGGTCGCAAACGTCCTACGAGCAGTACTTC. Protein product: CSAPDRSQTSYEQYF.

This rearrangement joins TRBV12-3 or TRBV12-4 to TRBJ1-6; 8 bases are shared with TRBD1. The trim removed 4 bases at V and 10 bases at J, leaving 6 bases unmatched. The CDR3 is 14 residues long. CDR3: CASSSQTGVSPLHF. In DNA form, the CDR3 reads TGTGCCAGCAGTTCCCAGACAGGGGTCTCACCCCTCCACTTT.

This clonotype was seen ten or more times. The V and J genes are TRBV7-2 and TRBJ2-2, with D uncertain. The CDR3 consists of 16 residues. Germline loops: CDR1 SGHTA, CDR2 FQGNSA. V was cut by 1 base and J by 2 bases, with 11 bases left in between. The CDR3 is CASSLVVGLNTGELFF. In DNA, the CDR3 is TGTGCCAGCAGCTTAGTTGTTGGTCTAAACACCGGGGAGCTGTTTTTT.

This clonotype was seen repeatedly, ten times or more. The DNA of the CDR3 is TGTGCCAGCAGCCCAGTAGCGAACACCGGGGAGCTGTTTTTT. This codes for CASSPVANTGELFF. This chain joins TRBV7-2 and TRBJ2-2; no firm D call. CDR1 SGHTA and CDR2 FQGNSA come from the germline V gene. The CDR3 has 14 residues. V gave up 5 bases and J gave up 0 bases, with 7 bases separating them. The variable domain in full, completed from reference TRBV7-2 and TRBJ2-2, reads GAGVSQSPSNKVTEKGKDVELRCDPISGHTALYWYRQSLGQGLEFLIYFQGNSAPDKSGLPSDRFSAERTGGSVSTLTIQRTQQEDSAVYLCASSPVANTGELFFGEGSRLTVL.

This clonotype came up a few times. The CDR3 region is CASSPTVAMNTEAFF. The DNA of the CDR3 is TGTGCCAGCTCACCGACCGTGGCCATGAACACTGAAGCTTTCTTT. This chain uses TRBV18 with TRBJ1-1; D gene unclear. Germline values: CDR1 KGHSH, CDR2 LQKENI. The CDR3 runs 15 residues. Trimming pared 3 bases from V and 0 bases from J, leaving 11 bases between.

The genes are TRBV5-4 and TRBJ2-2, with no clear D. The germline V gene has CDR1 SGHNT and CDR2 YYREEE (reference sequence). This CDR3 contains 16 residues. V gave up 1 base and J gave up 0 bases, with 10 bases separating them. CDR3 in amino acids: CASSLRATANTGELFF. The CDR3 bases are TGTGCCAGCAGCTTGCGCGCGACCGCGAACACCGGGGAGCTGTTTTTT.

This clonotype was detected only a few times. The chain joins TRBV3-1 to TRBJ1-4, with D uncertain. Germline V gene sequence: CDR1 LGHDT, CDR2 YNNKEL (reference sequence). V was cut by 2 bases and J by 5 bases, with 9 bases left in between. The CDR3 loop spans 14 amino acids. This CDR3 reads CASSQSGSNEKLFF. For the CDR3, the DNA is TGTGCCAGCAGCCAATCAGGCTCCAATGAAAAACTGTTTTTT.

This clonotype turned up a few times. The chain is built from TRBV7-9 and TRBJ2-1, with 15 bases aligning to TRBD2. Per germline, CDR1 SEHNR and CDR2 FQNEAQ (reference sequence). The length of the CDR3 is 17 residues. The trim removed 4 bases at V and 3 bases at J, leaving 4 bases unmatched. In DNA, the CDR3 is TGTGCCAGCAGCTCCGGACTAGCGGGGGGGCACTACAATGAGCAGTTCTTC. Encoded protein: CASSSGLAGGHYNEQFF.

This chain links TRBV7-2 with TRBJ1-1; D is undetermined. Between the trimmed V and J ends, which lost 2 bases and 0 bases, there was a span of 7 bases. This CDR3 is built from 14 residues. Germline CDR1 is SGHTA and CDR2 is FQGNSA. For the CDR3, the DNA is TGTGCCAGCAGCTTATTTGTAGTGAACACTGAAGCTTTCTTT. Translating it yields CASSLFVVNTEAFF.

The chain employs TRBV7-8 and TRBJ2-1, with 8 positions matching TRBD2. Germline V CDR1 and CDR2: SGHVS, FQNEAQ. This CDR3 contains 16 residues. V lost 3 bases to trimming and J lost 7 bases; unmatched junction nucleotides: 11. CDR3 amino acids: CASSLVSSGSWNEQFF. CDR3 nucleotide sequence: TGTGCCAGCAGCTTGGTATCCAGCGGGAGTTGGAATGAGCAGTTCTTC.

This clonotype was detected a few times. The CDR3 loop reads CASSLQGRAGTEAFF. CDR3 nucleotides: TGCGCCAGCAGCCTCCAGGGTAGGGCGGGCACTGAAGCTTTCTTT. The rearrangement joins TRBV4-3 to TRBJ1-1; TRBD1 is a possible D gene (5 bases). The V gene's germline CDR1 is LGHNA and CDR2 YSLEER. V was trimmed by 4 bases and J by 4 bases, leaving 16 bases between them. This CDR3 is built from 15 residues.

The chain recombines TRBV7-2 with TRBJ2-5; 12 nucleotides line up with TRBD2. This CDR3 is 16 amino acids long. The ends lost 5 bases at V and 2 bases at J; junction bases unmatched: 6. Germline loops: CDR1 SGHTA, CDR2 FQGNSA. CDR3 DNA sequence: TGTGCCAGCAGCCCGGCTAGCGGGGGGGGACAAGAGACCCAGTACTTC. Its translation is CASSPASGGGQETQYF.